This is a list of T cell receptor beta chains from one sample in a study of T cell responses to AZD1222 COVID-19 vaccine. Clones were sequenced by immunoSEQ multiplex PCR, and TCRdb holds only the in-frame ones, with some missing. Altogether 170,000 or so clones are present, about 91% being singletons, with the ten largest covering more than 9%. This specimen consisted of peripheral blood, obtained 28 days after the second AZD1222 dose. The receptors shown here come from an adult who received the AZD1222 COVID-19 vaccine. Each CDR3 is given with its conserved first and last residue. D genes are given only for firm matches. For some rows the clone size is stated as once, few or many, or as a class when expanded; others skip it.

abundance,d_gene,v_gene,j_gene,CDR3nt,CDR3aa
NA,NA,TRBV9,TRBJ2-1,TGTGCCAGCAGCGTAAGTCAGAGCTCCTACAATGAGCAGTTCTTC,CASSVSQSSYNEQFF
NA,NA,TRBV3-1/TRBV3-2,TRBJ1-2,TGTGCCAGCAGCCAAGGGGTGTCCCCCTATGGCTACACCTTC,CASSQGVSPYGYTF
once,TRBD1,TRBV12-3/TRBV12-4,TRBJ1-2,TGTGCCAGCAGTGGACAGGGGTATTATGGCTACACCTTC,CASSGQGYYGYTF
NA,NA,TRBV9,TRBJ1-2,TGTGCCAGCAGCGTTGACCACACGAGTGGCTACACCTTC,CASSVDHTSGYTF
NA,NA,TRBV21-1,TRBJ1-2,TGTGCCAGCAGCAAAGACCTACCGACAGGCCGAGTTGGCTGCACCTTC,CASSKDLPTGRVGCTF
NA,TRBD1,TRBV28,TRBJ2-5,TGTGCCAGCAGTCTCGGACAGGGCGTTCAAGAGACCCAGTACTTC,CASSLGQGVQETQYF
NA,NA,TRBV12-3/TRBV12-4,TRBJ2-7,TGTGCCAGCAGTTTAGGGTACGAGCAGTACTTC,CASSLGYEQYF
NA,NA,TRBV19,TRBJ1-4,TGTGCCAGTAGGTCGGCAGGGCATGAAAAACTGTTTTTT,CASRSAGHEKLFF
NA,NA,TRBV5-6,TRBJ1-1,TGTGCCAGCAGCGAGGGGGGGAACATGAACACTGAAGCTTTCTTT,CASSEGGNMNTEAFF
NA,TRBD1,TRBV19,TRBJ1-5,TGTGCCAGTAGTAGGGGACAGCCAGGCGATCAGCCCCAGCATTTT,CASSRGQPGDQPQHF
NA,NA,TRBV7-2,TRBJ2-2,TGTGCCAGCAGCTTAAACGAAGTCGGCAGGGGATCGGCCGGGGAGCTGTTTTTT,CASSLNEVGRGSAGELFF
NA,TRBD1,TRBV18,TRBJ2-7,TGTGCCAGCTCACACGAACAGGGGGAGCAGTACTTC,CASSHEQGEQYF
NA,TRBD1,TRBV29-1,TRBJ1-2,TGCAGCGACAGGGACAGGGGGCACCTTAACTATGGCTACACCTTC,CSDRDRGHLNYGYTF
NA,NA,TRBV7-8,TRBJ2-5,TGTGCCAGCAGCCTCCTCGATGGGGACCAGTACTTC,CASSLLDGDQYF
NA,TRBD1,TRBV10-3,TRBJ1-2,TGTGCCATCGGGGCAGGGGGGACGCCCTCCTATGGCTACACCTTC,CAIGAGGTPSYGYTF
NA,TRBD1,TRBV11-2,TRBJ2-6,TGTGCCAGCAGCAGAATGGACAGGGGGAAATCTGGGGCCAACGTCCTGACTTTC,CASSRMDRGKSGANVLTF
NA,TRBD1,TRBV30,TRBJ1-6,TGTGCCTGGACCCCCGGGACAGATAATTCACCCCTCCACTTT,CAWTPGTDNSPLHF
NA,TRBD1,TRBV27,TRBJ2-3,TGTGCCAGTGGGGGACAGGGCACAGATACGCAGTATTTT,CASGGQGTDTQYF
NA,NA,TRBV5-1,TRBJ2-3,TGCGCCAGCAGCTTGCGGGGGATGGGGACAGATACGCAGTATTTT,CASSLRGMGTDTQYF
few,TRBD1,TRBV9,TRBJ2-1,TGTGCCAGCAGCCTGGGACAGGGCTCCTACAATGAGCAGTTCTTC,CASSLGQGSYNEQFF
NA,NA,TRBV7-7,TRBJ2-1,TGTGCTAGCAGCTTAGGACTAACCGATGAGCAGTTCTTC,CASSLGLTDEQFF
NA,TRBD1,TRBV2,TRBJ2-2,TGTGCCAGCAGGGACCCCGGGACAGGACACGCGAACACCGGGGAGCTGTTTTTT,CASRDPGTGHANTGELFF
NA,TRBD1,TRBV7-3,TRBJ2-5,TGTGCCAGCAGCTTGGCCGGGACAGGGTCCCCCGAGACCCAGTACTTC,CASSLAGTGSPETQYF
few,NA,TRBV6-1,TRBJ2-7,TGTGCCAGCACCCCCGGCCACAGCGCGGGGGAGCAGTACTTC,CASTPGHSAGEQYF
NA,NA,TRBV30,TRBJ1-3,TGTGCCTGGAGTATAGGGGGAGCTGGAAACACCATATATTTT,CAWSIGGAGNTIYF
NA,NA,TRBV5-1,TRBJ2-3,TGCGCCAGCAGCCGGGACGGCCACAGTACAGATACGCAGTATTTT,CASSRDGHSTDTQYF
once,NA,TRBV6-1,TRBJ1-5,TGTGCCAGCAGTGCATTACAGAGGTGGGGCAATCAGCCCCAGCATTTT,CASSALQRWGNQPQHF
NA,NA,TRBV7-2,TRBJ1-4,TGTGCCAGCAGCTTAAGGGCAGGGATTAATGAAAAACTGTTTTTT,CASSLRAGINEKLFF
NA,NA,TRBV9,TRBJ2-7,TGTGCCAGCAGCGGGGGTCAGGGACTGTCTTACGAGCAGTACTTC,CASSGGQGLSYEQYF
NA,TRBD2,TRBV9,TRBJ2-1,TGTGCCAGCAGCGCCGCCGATAGCGGGGGGCCCTCCCGCAACAATGAGCAGTTCTTC,CASSAADSGGPSRNNEQFF
NA,NA,TRBV5-1,TRBJ2-5,TGCGCCAGCAGCTTCTCTAGGGAGACCCAGTACTTC,CASSFSRETQYF
NA,NA,TRBV25-1,TRBJ1-2,TGTGCCAGCACCCGAACCCAGGGAGGAGGCTACACCTTC,CASTRTQGGGYTF
once,TRBD2,TRBV11-2,TRBJ2-1,TGTGCCAGCAGCGAAGACTCGCTAGCGGGGGGGCAGGGCAATGAGCAGTTCTTC,CASSEDSLAGGQGNEQFF
NA,TRBD2,TRBV19,TRBJ2-3,TGTGCCAGTACTAACGGGGGGGGAACAGATACGCAGTATTTT,CASTNGGGTDTQYF
few,NA,TRBV9,TRBJ2-2,TGTGCCAGCAGCTCCCGGGGAGACGGGGAGCTGTTTTTT,CASSSRGDGELFF
NA,NA,TRBV28,TRBJ2-7,TGTGCCAGTCTCGTCCGGGGGCGATCCTACGAGCAGTACTTC,CASLVRGRSYEQYF
NA,NA,TRBV28,TRBJ2-1,TGTGCCAGCAGCCTCGGCGGAGGGGGGTACAATGAGCAGTTCTTC,CASSLGGGGYNEQFF
few,TRBD1,TRBV25-1,TRBJ1-1,TGTGCCAGCAGTGGGACGGGGACAGTAAACACTGAAGCTTTCTTT,CASSGTGTVNTEAFF
few,NA,TRBV7-6,TRBJ1-1,TGTGCCAGCAGCTTAGCGCAGGCCTCGAACACTGAAGCTTTCTTT,CASSLAQASNTEAFF
once,TRBD1,TRBV18,TRBJ2-2,TGTGCCAGCTCACCAGGATCGGGTATGGCCCGTGGCAGGGGGAGTGCGAACACCGGGGAGCTGTTTTTT,CASSPGSGMARGRGSANTGELFF
NA,NA,TRBV11-3,TRBJ2-5,TGTGCCAGCAGCTTAGGCGGCAGCCAAGAGACCCAGTACTTC,CASSLGGSQETQYF
NA,TRBD1,TRBV2,TRBJ2-5,TGTGCCACCGGAGACAGGGGACGGGGCCAAGAGACCCAGTACTTC,CATGDRGRGQETQYF
few,NA,TRBV7-9,TRBJ2-3,TGTGCCAGCAGCTTAGCGAGTATGATAGGAGATACGCAGTATTTT,CASSLASMIGDTQYF
NA,NA,TRBV5-1,TRBJ2-7,TGCGCCAGCAGCTGGGACAAGGGTCGTCACGAGCAGTACTTC,CASSWDKGRHEQYF
NA,NA,TRBV5-8,TRBJ1-1,TGTGCCAGCAGCTTGGTGCAGGGACACACTGAAGCTTTCTTT,CASSLVQGHTEAFF